One sample yielded the 8 T cell receptor beta chains listed below, sequenced in a study of blood T cell repertoires in COVID-19. Only in-frame clones appear in the TCRdb table, and some are missing; sequencing was by immunoSEQ multiplex PCR. This sample yields approximately 44,000 clones, of which nearly 90% are seen a single time; 3.5% to 5.5% belongs to the top ten. Input material: peripheral blood. The receptors derive from a man aged 55 to 70 with acute or convalescent COVID-19.

The chain carries TRBV6-5 and TRBJ1-3; maybe TRBD1 (6 bases). This CDR3 comprises 14 residues. V lost 9 bases, J lost 2 bases, and 14 bases lay in between. CDR1 is MNHEY, CDR2 SVGAGI, per germline. CDR3 coding DNA: TGTGCCAGTAACCTCGGGACAACTGGAAACACCATATATTTT. Protein sequence: CASNLGTTGNTIYF.

This chain joins TRBV30 and TRBJ1-2, with D maybe TRBD1 (5 bases). The CDR3 is 12 amino acids. V was shortened by 4 bases and J by 4 bases, with 10 bases between the two germline ends. The V gene's germline CDR1 is GTSNPN and CDR2 SVGIG (reference sequence). CDR3 in amino acids: CAWIDRVYGYTF. The CDR3 bases are TGTGCCTGGATCGACAGAGTCTATGGCTACACCTTC.

J is TRBJ1-4 and V is TRBV5-5; 7 nucleotides line up with TRBD1. Germline CDR1 SGHKS, CDR2 YYEKEE (reference sequence). The CDR3 spans 16 residues. V dropped 3 bases and J dropped 4; count of bases not matched to a gene: 9. The CDR3 nucleotides read TGTGCCAGCAGCTCATTAGGGGGCTCGGGTAATGAAAAACTGTTTTTT. Translating it yields CASSSLGGSGNEKLFF.

The gene calls are TRBV10-2 and TRBJ1-3; D call uncertain. This CDR3 spans 13 amino acids. Trimming cost V 8 bases and J 0 bases, with 8 bases left between them. Germline-derived CDR1 and CDR2 are WSHSY and SAAADI. In DNA, the CDR3 is TGCGCCAGCCGAGCAAGCTCTGGAAACACCATATATTTT. Its protein is CASRASSGNTIYF.

By share, this clone counts as medium-sized (0.01 to 0.1%). This rearrangement joins TRBV7-2 to TRBJ2-7; 12 bases are shared with TRBD1. In germline, CDR1 is SGHTA, CDR2 FQGNSA. J gave up 7 bases and V 3 bases, and 7 bases lay outside the gene matches. The CDR3 sequence is 15 residues long. The CDR3 is CASSLPGQGAEEQYF. The CDR3 coding sequence is TGTGCCAGCAGCTTGCCGGGACAGGGGGCGGAAGAGCAGTACTTC.

The chain carries TRBV3-1 (or the pseudogene TRBV3-2) and TRBJ1-3; D is possibly TRBD1 (6 bases). The V end lost 4 bases, the J end lost 3 bases, and 13 bases lay between the germline ends. This CDR3 comprises 15 residues. Looked up from germline, CDR1 is LGHDT and CDR2 is YNNKEL (reference sequence). The CDR3 DNA reads as TGTGCCAGCAGCCGGACCGGGACACATGGAAACACCATATATTTT. Translation gives CASSRTGTHGNTIYF.

The gene calls are TRBV19 and TRBJ1-5; the D is unclear. Germline CDR1 reads LNHDA; CDR2 reads SQIVND (reference sequence). CDR3 size: 13 residues. The V and J ends lost 3 bases and 5 bases respectively, with 8 bases between them. CDR3 region: CASSIVEYQPQHF. The CDR3 nucleotides read TGTGCCAGTAGTATCGTAGAATATCAGCCCCAGCATTTT.

The V and J genes are TRBV15 and TRBJ1-3; D ambiguous. In germline, CDR1 is LNHNV, CDR2 YYDKDF (reference sequence). The CDR3 spans 13 residues. Trimming shortened V by 8 bases and J by 2 bases, and 10 bases separated the two germline ends. The DNA of the CDR3 is TGTGCCACCGGCCCTTTGACTGGAAACACCATATATTTT. Translating it yields CATGPLTGNTIYF.